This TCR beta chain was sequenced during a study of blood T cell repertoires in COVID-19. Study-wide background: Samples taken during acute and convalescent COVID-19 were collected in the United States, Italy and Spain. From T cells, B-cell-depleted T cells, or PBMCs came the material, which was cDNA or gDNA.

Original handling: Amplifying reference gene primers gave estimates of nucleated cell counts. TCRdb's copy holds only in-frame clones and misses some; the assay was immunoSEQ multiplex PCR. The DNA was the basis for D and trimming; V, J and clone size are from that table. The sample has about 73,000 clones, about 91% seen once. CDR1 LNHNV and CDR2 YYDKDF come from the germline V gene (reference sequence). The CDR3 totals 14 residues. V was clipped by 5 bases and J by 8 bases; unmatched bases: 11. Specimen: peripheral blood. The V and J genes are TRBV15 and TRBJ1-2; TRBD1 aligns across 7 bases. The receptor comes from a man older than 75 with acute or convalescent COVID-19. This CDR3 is CATSAGTALGGYTF. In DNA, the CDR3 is TGTGCCACCAGCGCGGGGACAGCTTTGGGCGGCTACACCTTC.